The 27 T cell receptor beta chains reported below all come from one sample, sequenced in a study of T-cell memory formation after mild COVID-19. TCRdb re-analysed the 5' RACE reads in MiXCR, keeping a single row per CDR3 protein. The table has over 120,000 distinct CDR3 sequences, approximately 25% seen once. Sequenced input: PBMCs or a T cell subset sorted from them (not recorded which). Receptors originate from an adult woman who had mild COVID-19 (a few samples of this study predate the infection). Cell type and time point are not known.

Remarks on this clonotype: A junction end diverges from the germline sequence, so it may reflect a read error. This chain links TRBV28 with TRBJ2-7, with D possibly being TRBD1 (6 bases). The CDR3 loop spans 18 amino acids. The germline CDR1 and CDR2 sequences are MDHEN and SYDVKM. The CDR3 loop reads CASTETGPYGPFAYEKYF. In DNA form, the CDR3 reads TGTGCCAGCACCGAGACAGGTCCATACGGCCCCTTCGCCTACGAGAAGTACTTC.

This chain links TRBV13 with TRBJ2-1; no clear D. Germline-derived CDR1 and CDR2 are PRHDT and FYEKMQ (reference sequence). Trimming stripped 5 bases from V and 9 bases from J, with 17 bases between. The length of the CDR3 is 14 residues. The CDR3 protein is CASSGRMNAPEQFF. CDR3 nucleotides: TGTGCCAGCAGCGGACGCATGAACGCTCCTGAGCAGTTCTTC.

This clonotype was recorded a few times. This sequence joins TRBV7-6 and TRBJ2-5, with TRBD2 as a possible D gene (6 bases). The CDR3 consists of 14 residues. V lost 5 bases and J lost 4, with 14 bases in between. CDR1 is SGHVS, CDR2 FNYEAQ, per germline. The DNA of the CDR3 is TGTGCCAGCAGCGGAGGGACCGAGGGAGAGACCCAGTACTTC. Protein: CASSGGTEGETQYF.

The chain uses TRBV4-2 and TRBJ2-1; D unclear. V gave up 5 bases and J gave up 4 bases, with 9 bases separating them. CDR1 is LGHNA, CDR2 YNFKEQ, per germline. The length of the CDR3 is 13 residues. CDR3 bases: TGTGCCAGCAGCTACGGTCAGTACAATGAGCAGTTCTTC. It encodes CASSYGQYNEQFF.

In this sample, this clonotype turned up a few times. DNA of the CDR3: TGTGCCAGCAGCTCCCTAGCGGGAGGGCCCGAGCAGTACTTC. This translates into CASSSLAGGPEQYF. The gene calls are TRBV7-8 and TRBJ2-7; 12 bases line up with TRBD2. Germline V CDR1 and CDR2: SGHVS, FQNEAQ. The CDR3 contains 14 residues. Unmatched junction bases numbered 4, after V lost 4 bases and J lost 6 bases.

This clonotype was found a few times. For the CDR3, the DNA is TGTGCCAGCAGTTACGGCACCGCCACTGAAGCTTTCTTT. Translation: CASSYGTATEAFF. V and J are TRBV27 and TRBJ1-1; no reliable D call. The germline V gene has CDR1 MNHEY and CDR2 SMNVEV (reference sequence). The CDR3 runs 13 residues. V was pared by 4 bases and J by 4 bases, with 10 bases between.

This chain connects TRBV7-3 to TRBJ2-1; D may match TRBD1 or TRBD2 (5 bases each). This CDR3 region has 16 residues. The germline V gene has CDR1 SGHTA and CDR2 FQGTGA. V was clipped by 5 bases and J by 9 bases, with 23 bases between them. The CDR3 bases are TGTGCCAGCAGCCCCCAGGCGACACTAGTGCAGGGTGAGCAGTTCTTC. Its protein is CASSPQATLVQGEQFF.

V and J are TRBV30 and TRBJ2-3, with TRBD1 matching 7 bases. Germline CDR1 reads GTSNPN; CDR2 reads SVGIG (reference sequence). CDR3 length equals 16 residues. V shed 0 bases, J shed 2 bases, and the junction held 8 bases outside the gene matches. The CDR3 bases are TGTGCCTGGAGTGTCGGACAGGACCTCTTCACAGATACGCAGTATTTT. It encodes CAWSVGQDLFTDTQYF.

In this sample, this clonotype turned up a few times. CDR3 DNA: TGCGCCAGCAGCGGAGACACGGACGGGTACTACGAGCAGTACTTC. It encodes CASSGDTDGYYEQYF. V gene TRBV5-1 combines with J gene TRBJ2-7; D is uncertain. The germline V gene has CDR1 SGHRS and CDR2 YFSETQ. This CDR3 has 15 residues. V gave up 4 bases and J gave up 3 bases, with 17 bases separating them.

The chain employs TRBV27 and TRBJ1-2, with D possibly TRBD1 on 5 matching bases. Germline CDR1 is MNHEY and CDR2 is SMNVEV (reference sequence). This CDR3 has 16 residues. V lost 8 bases and J 1 base, leaving 20 bases between the germline ends. In DNA form, the CDR3 reads TGTGCCAGCCCTGAAGCGTTCACAGGTGGTAACTATGGCTACACCTTC. It is translated as CASPEAFTGGNYGYTF.

This clonotype occurred a few times. J is TRBJ2-5 and V is TRBV6-6; 7 nucleotides align to TRBD2. Germline V gives CDR1 MNHNY, CDR2 SVGAGI (reference sequence). The trim removed 6 bases at V and 4 bases at J, leaving 11 bases unmatched. The CDR3 totals 15 residues. CDR3 nucleotides: TGTGCCAGCAGCCCCACGTTGGGGGGGGGAGAGACCCAGTACTTC. Its translation is CASSPTLGGGETQYF.

J is TRBJ2-4 and V is TRBV7-2; 8 bases line up with TRBD2. After removal of 6 bases from V and 5 bases from J, the junction contained 12 bases not matched to a gene. CDR1 is SGHTA and CDR2 is FQGNSA in the germline V gene. This CDR3 has 16 residues. CDR3 sequence reads: CASSFSYLAGQNIQYF. CDR3 in DNA: TGTGCCAGCAGTTTTAGTTATCTAGCGGGCCAAAACATTCAGTACTTC.

The chain combines TRBV2 with TRBJ2-1; D is perhaps TRBD2 (5 bases). Trimming removed 3 bases from V and 7 bases from J, with 7 bases in between. Germline assignment: CDR1 SNHLY and CDR2 FYNNEI. The CDR3 has 12 residues. The chain's CDR3 is CASSEPGNEQFF. CDR3 in DNA: TGTGCCAGCAGTGAGCCGGGGAATGAGCAGTTCTTC. The entire variable domain, with the rest obtained from reference TRBV2 and TRBJ2-1, is as follows: EPEVTQTPSHQVTQMGQEVILRCVPISNHLYFYWYRQILGQKVEFLVSFYNNEISEKSEIFDDQFSVERPDGSNFTLKIRSTKLEDSAMYFCASSEPGNEQFFGPGTRLTVL.

This chain joins TRBV19 and TRBJ1-1; no definite D call. This CDR3 region has 14 residues. V dropped 2 bases and J dropped 0 bases, with 7 bases sitting between them. Germline CDR1 LNHDA, CDR2 SQIVND (reference sequence). The CDR3 DNA is TGTGCCAGTAGTATAAGACATATGAACACTGAAGCTTTCTTT. Translation: CASSIRHMNTEAFF.

The chain couples TRBV7-6 to TRBJ2-2; 7 bases line up with TRBD1. The germline gives CDR1 SGHVS, CDR2 FNYEAQ. This CDR3 spans 15 amino acids. With 7 bases clipped from V and 7 bases from J, the junction kept 12 bases outside the gene matches. The CDR3 DNA reads TGTGCCAGCACCATGGGACAGACTGGAGGCGGGGAGCTGTTTTTT. Amino acid sequence: CASTMGQTGGGELFF. The variable domain in full, completed from reference TRBV7-6 and TRBJ2-2, reads GAGVSQSPRYKVTKRGQDVALRCDPISGHVSLYWYRQALGQGPEFLTYFNYEAQQDKSGLPNDRFSAERPEGSISTLTIQRTEQRDSAMYRCASTMGQTGGGELFFGEGSRLTVL.

This clonotype was seen a handful of times. This chain links TRBV6-5 with TRBJ1-5, with a weak D call TRBD1 (5 bases). The CDR3 totals 14 residues. The germline V and J ends were trimmed by 6 bases and 2 bases, with 11 bases remaining between them. Per germline, CDR1 MNHEY and CDR2 SVGAGI. DNA of the CDR3: TGTGCCAGCAGCTCAGGGCTAGGCAATCAGCCCCAGCATTTT. It yields the protein CASSSGLGNQPQHF.

This clonotype has a single count. The V and J genes are TRBV7-9 and TRBJ2-3; 10 bases fit TRBD2. Trimming at V came to 3 bases and at J to 1 base, leaving 16 bases not matched to a gene. From germline, CDR1 is SEHNR and CDR2 FQNEAQ (reference sequence). The CDR3 is 20 residues long. The CDR3 nucleotides read TGTGCCAGCAGCTTCCCTCGGGCTAGCGGGGGAGCAGGGGGCACAGATACGCAGTATTTT. Amino acids: CASSFPRASGGAGGTDTQYF.

The rearrangement joins TRBV29-1 to TRBJ1-1; D might be TRBD1 (5 bases). The CDR3 spans 13 residues. Germline CDR1 and CDR2: SQVTM and ANQGSEA. V shed 6 bases and J shed 4 bases, with 15 bases lying between them. The CDR3 DNA reads TGCAGCGTAGATGGGGGTTTGGTCACTGAAGCTTTCTTT. It yields the protein CSVDGGLVTEAFF.

The J gene is TRBJ2-1, the V gene TRBV10-3, with 7 bases matching TRBD2. There are 19 residues in the CDR3. Germline V CDR1 and CDR2: ENHRY, SYGVKD. Trimming removed 10 bases from V and 7 bases from J; junction bases left unmatched: 28. CDR3 bases: TGTGCCACCCAGGCGGTGGCTAGCAGCCCGGGAGGATTAGGAAATGAGCAGTTCTTC. Amino acids: CATQAVASSPGGLGNEQFF.

This clonotype was seen a handful of times. The chain recombines TRBV7-8 with TRBJ2-7; 7 bases are shared with TRBD2. Per the germline V gene, CDR1 is SGHVS and CDR2 is FQNEAQ. J gave up 0 bases and V 1 base, and 15 bases lay outside the gene matches. The CDR3 consists of 19 residues. CDR3 in amino acids: CASSLESLKLALGSYEQYF. CDR3 nucleotide sequence: TGTGCCAGCAGCTTAGAAAGTTTAAAACTAGCGTTGGGCTCCTACGAGCAGTACTTC.

This clonotype was picked up a small number of times. The chain combines TRBV6-6 with TRBJ1-1; a weak D match, TRBD1 (6 bases). The CDR3 sequence is 16 residues long. V lost 2 bases to trimming and J lost 4 bases, with 17 bases between them. Looked up from germline, CDR1 is MNHNY and CDR2 is SVGAGI (reference sequence). The CDR3 DNA follows: TGTGCCAGCAGTTACGGCCTACAGGGCGGTAGCACTGAAGCTTTCTTT. Encoded protein: CASSYGLQGGSTEAFF.

This clonotype was observed a handful of times. The V call is TRBV7-2, the J call TRBJ1-1; the D is unclear. Germline V gives CDR1 SGHTA, CDR2 FQGNSA. This CDR3 is built from 15 residues. Trimming took off 0 bases at V and 1 base at J, with 9 bases between the two ends. Here the CDR3 reads CASSLAGQWNTEAFF. CDR3 nucleotides: TGTGCCAGCAGCTTAGCCGGGCAGTGGAACACTGAAGCTTTCTTT.

This clonotype has more than one count but fewer than ten. This chain joins TRBV7-9 and TRBJ2-7, with D possibly being TRBD1 (5 bases). Germline CDR1 reads SEHNR; CDR2 reads FQNEAQ (reference sequence). V lost 1 base and J 2 bases, leaving 15 bases between the germline ends. This CDR3 has 16 amino acids. CDR3 DNA sequence: TGTGCCAGCAGCTTAGTGCCGGACACACCTACCTACGAGCAGTACTTC. It is translated as CASSLVPDTPTYEQYF.

This clonotype has a handful of counts. The V call is TRBV9, the J call TRBJ1-2; D not certain. The V end was cut by 5 bases, the J end by 7 bases, with 9 bases between. Germline V gene data show CDR1 as SGDLS and CDR2 as YYNGEE. The length of the CDR3 is 11 residues. The CDR3: CASSGLAGYTF. In nucleotides, the CDR3 is TGTGCCAGCAGTGGCCTCGCTGGCTACACCTTC.

The chain joins TRBV5-1 to TRBJ1-1, with TRBD1 identical over 8 bases. The CDR3 is 14 amino acids. Germline V gives CDR1 SGHRS, CDR2 YFSETQ. Unmatched junction bases numbered 5, after V lost 4 bases and J lost 3 bases. CDR3 in DNA: TGCGCCAGCAGCACGTCGACAGGGGACACTGAAGCTTTCTTT. This codes for CASSTSTGDTEAFF.

This clonotype came up a few times. This sequence joins TRBV14 and TRBJ2-1, with D unclear. Trimming left V 4 bases short and J 10 bases short, with 11 bases between. Germline V gives CDR1 SGHDN, CDR2 FVKESK. The CDR3 has 12 residues. The DNA for the CDR3 is TGTGCCAGCAGCCCTACTGCAGGCGAGCAGTTCTTC. It encodes CASSPTAGEQFF.

The gene calls are TRBV9 and TRBJ2-7; weak D call: TRBD2 (5 bases). The CDR3 loop spans 15 amino acids. Trimming shortened V by 0 bases and J by 9 bases, and 19 bases separated the two germline ends. Germline CDR1 is SGDLS and CDR2 is YYNGEE. CDR3 in amino acids: CASSVGGSGDRVQYF. CDR3 DNA: TGTGCCAGCAGCGTAGGAGGGAGTGGGGATCGAGTGCAGTACTTC.